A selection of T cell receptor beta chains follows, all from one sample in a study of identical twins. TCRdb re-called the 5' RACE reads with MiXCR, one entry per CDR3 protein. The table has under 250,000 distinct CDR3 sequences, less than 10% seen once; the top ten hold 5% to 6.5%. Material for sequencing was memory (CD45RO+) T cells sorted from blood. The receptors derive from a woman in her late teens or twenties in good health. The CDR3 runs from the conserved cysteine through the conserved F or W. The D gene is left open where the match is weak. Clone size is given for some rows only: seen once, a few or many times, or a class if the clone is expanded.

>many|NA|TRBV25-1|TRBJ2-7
TGTGCCAGCAGTGAATACGGGAGTAGCCACGAGCAGTACTTC
CASSEYGSSHEQYF
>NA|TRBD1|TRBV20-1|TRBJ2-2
TGCAGTGCTCTGGTTTCGCAGGGGGCGCGACGTACCGGGGAGCTGTTTTTT
CSALVSQGARRTGELFF
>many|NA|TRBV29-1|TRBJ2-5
TGCAGCACGTTCCAAGAGACCCAGTACTTC
CSTFQETQYF
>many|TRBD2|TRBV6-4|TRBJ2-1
TGTGCCAGCAGCGCGGGGGGGCAATACAATGAGCAGTTCTTC
CASSAGGQYNEQFF
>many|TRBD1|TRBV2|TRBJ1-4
TGTGCCAGCACTGGGACAGGGGTTGGGCTGTTTTTT
CASTGTGVGLFF
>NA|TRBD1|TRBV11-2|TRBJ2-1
TGTGCCAGCAGCACCCGGACAGGGGTCCACAATGAGCAGTTCTTC
CASSTRTGVHNEQFF
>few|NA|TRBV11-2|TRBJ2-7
TGTGCCAGCAGCTTAGATCCGGCAGAGACCTACGAGCAGTACTTC
CASSLDPAETYEQYF
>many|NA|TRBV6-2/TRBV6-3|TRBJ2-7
TGTGCCAGTAAATCGACAGGCCCCTACGAGCAGTACTTC
CASKSTGPYEQYF
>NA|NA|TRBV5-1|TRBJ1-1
TGCGCCAGCAGCTTGGGGATCCGGAGGGGGGAAGCTTTCTTT
CASSLGIRRGEAFF
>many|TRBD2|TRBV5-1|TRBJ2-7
TGCGCCAGCAGCTTCCAACTAGCGGGGGGGCCCTACGAGCAGTACTTC
CASSFQLAGGPYEQYF
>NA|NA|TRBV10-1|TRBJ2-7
TGCGCCAGCAGTCTCCGACAGGACGGCGAGCAGTACTTC
CASSLRQDGEQYF
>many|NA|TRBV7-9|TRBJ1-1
TGTGCCAGCAGCCAAACTAGGGGAACCAAGAACACTGAAGCTTTCTTT
CASSQTRGTKNTEAFF
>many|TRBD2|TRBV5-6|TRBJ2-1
TGTGCCAGCCGGAGACTAGCGGGAGGTGAGCAGTTCTTC
CASRRLAGGEQFF
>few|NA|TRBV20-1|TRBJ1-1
TGCAGTGCTAGAGATACAGGGACAAACACTGAAGCTTTCTTT
CSARDTGTNTEAFF
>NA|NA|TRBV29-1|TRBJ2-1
TGCAGCGTTGAGACAATTCCGGGATATGAGCAGTTCTTC
CSVETIPGYEQFF
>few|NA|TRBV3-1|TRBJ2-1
TGTGCCAGCAGCCAGACTAGACGTTCCTACAATGAGCAGTTCTTC
CASSQTRRSYNEQFF
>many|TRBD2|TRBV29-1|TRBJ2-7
TGCAGCGTTGTAGAGTCAGGGAGGGAGGAGCAGTACTTC
CSVVESGREEQYF
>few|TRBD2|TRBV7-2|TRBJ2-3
TGTGCCAGCAGCTTAGTGGCGGGGGACACAGATACGCAGTATTTT
CASSLVAGDTDTQYF
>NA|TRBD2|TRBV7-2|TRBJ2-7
TGTGCCAGCAGCTGGGGACTAGCGAACTACGAGCAGTACTTC
CASSWGLANYEQYF
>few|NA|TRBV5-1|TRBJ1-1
TGCGCCAGCAGCCCGACACCGTGGGGGGACACTGAAGCTTTCTTT
CASSPTPWGDTEAFF
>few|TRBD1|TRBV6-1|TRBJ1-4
TGTGCCAGCTGGAGTCTACAGGGGGAAAAACTGTTTTTT
CASWSLQGEKLFF
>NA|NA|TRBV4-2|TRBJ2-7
TGTGCCAGCAGCCAAGACCAGGCCTACGAGCAGTACTTC
CASSQDQAYEQYF
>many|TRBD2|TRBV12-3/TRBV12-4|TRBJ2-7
TGTGCCAGCAGTTTTTGGGGCCTGACTAGCTCGACCTACGAGCAGTACTTC
CASSFWGLTSSTYEQYF